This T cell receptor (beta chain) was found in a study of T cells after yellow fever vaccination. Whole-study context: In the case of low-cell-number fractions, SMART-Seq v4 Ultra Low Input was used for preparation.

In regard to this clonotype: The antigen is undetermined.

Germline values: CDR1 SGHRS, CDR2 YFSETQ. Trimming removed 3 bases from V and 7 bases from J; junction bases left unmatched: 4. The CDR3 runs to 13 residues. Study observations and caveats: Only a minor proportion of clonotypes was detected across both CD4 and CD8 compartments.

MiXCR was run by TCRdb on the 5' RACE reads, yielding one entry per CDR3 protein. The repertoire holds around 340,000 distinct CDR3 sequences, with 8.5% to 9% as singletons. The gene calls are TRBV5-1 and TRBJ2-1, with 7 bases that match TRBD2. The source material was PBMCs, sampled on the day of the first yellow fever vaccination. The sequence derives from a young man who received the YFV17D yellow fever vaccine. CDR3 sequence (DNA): TGCGCCAGCAGCTACGGGGAGGGGAATGAGCAGTTCTTC. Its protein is CASSYGEGNEQFF.